Below, 9 T cell receptor beta chains from the same sample are listed, as sequenced in a study of radiation and T cells in renal cell carcinoma. Stated treatment: 15 Gy SBRT to primary tumor, nephrectomy 4 weeks later. Sequencing used immunoSEQ multiplex PCR; TCRdb keeps in-frame clones, though not all of them. The table shows just over 15,000 clones, with 64% occurring only once. This material consisted of tumor tissue, taken from a patient whose treatment included radiotherapy and nephrectomy. These TCRs come from a woman in her seventies with renal cell carcinoma.

This clone was seen a handful of times. The chain recombines TRBV7-2 with TRBJ2-7; D is unclear. Trimming took 0 bases from V and 0 from J, leaving 6 bases between them. Germline values: CDR1 SGHTA, CDR2 FQGNSA. This CDR3 spans 14 amino acids. The CDR3 coding sequence is TGTGCCAGCAGCTTAGCAGTGAACTCCTACGAGCAGTACTTC. Its protein product is CASSLAVNSYEQYF.

The CDR3 region is CASSVDNSPNGYTF. CDR3 bases: TGTGCCAGCAGCGTAGATAACTCCCCAAATGGCTACACCTTC. V usage is TRBV9 and J usage is TRBJ1-2, with D hard to call. CDR3 length equals 14 residues. The V end lost 0 bases, the J end lost 6 bases, and 12 bases lay between the germline ends. CDR1 and CDR2 (germline): SGDLS, YYNGEE.

This clone was observed a few times. This chain joins TRBV5-5 and TRBJ2-7, with D possibly matching TRBD2 (7 bases). Trimming took off 2 bases at V and 7 bases at J, with 16 bases between the two ends. This CDR3 is 14 amino acids long. Germline V gene lookup returns CDR1 SGHKS and CDR2 YYEKEE (reference sequence). The CDR3 sequence is CASSLRGGAGEQYF. The CDR3 DNA follows: TGTGCCAGCAGCTTAAGAGGGGGGGCCGGAGAGCAGTACTTC. Full variable domain (missing parts from reference TRBV5-5 and TRBJ2-7): DAGVTQSPTHLIKTRGQQVTLRCSPISGHKSVSWYQQVLGQGPQFIFQYYEKEERGRGNFPDRFSARQFPNYSSELNVNALLLGDSALYLCASSLRGGAGEQYFGPGTRLTVT.

V gene TRBV10-3 combines with J gene TRBJ1-1; TRBD1 is a possible D gene (6 bases). The germline V gene has CDR1 ENHRY and CDR2 SYGVKD. The V gene lost 1 base and the J gene lost 4 bases, with 13 bases spanning the gap. CDR3 length: 15 residues. The chain's CDR3 is CAISELQGGPTEAFF. The CDR3 nucleotides are TGTGCCATCAGTGAGTTGCAAGGGGGTCCCACTGAAGCTTTCTTT.

The chain recombines TRBV7-9 with TRBJ2-7; D assignment may be TRBD1 or TRBD2 (5 bases each). The CDR3 spans 15 residues. V was cut by 5 bases and J by 0 bases, with 14 bases left in between. The germline V gene has CDR1 SEHNR and CDR2 FQNEAQ (reference sequence). The CDR3 loop reads CASSGRDAGSYEQYF. In DNA, the CDR3 is TGTGCCAGCAGCGGACGGGACGCGGGCTCCTACGAGCAGTACTTC.

This clone is categorized as medium-sized. This chain connects TRBV7-2 to TRBJ2-5, with D possibly being TRBD2 (5 bases). Germline V CDR1 and CDR2: SGHTA, FQGNSA. This CDR3 contains 13 residues. Deletions cut 8 bases from V and 4 bases from J, with 14 bases between. The chain's CDR3 is CASARELGETQYF. As DNA, the CDR3 is TGTGCCAGCGCGAGGGAACTAGGAGAGACCCAGTACTTC. The complete variable domain, with remaining parts taken from reference TRBV7-2 and TRBJ2-5, reads GAGVSQSPSNKVTEKGKDVELRCDPISGHTALYWYRQSLGQGLEFLIYFQGNSAPDKSGLPSDRFSAERTGGSVSTLTIQRTQQEDSAVYLCASARELGETQYFGPGTRLLVL.

CDR3 sequence: CASRPPYGGALETQYF. CDR3 coding DNA: TGTGCCAGCAGGCCCCCTTATGGGGGGGCCTTAGAGACCCAGTACTTC. The V gene is TRBV6-6, the J gene TRBJ2-5, with D possibly TRBD2 on 7 matching bases. This CDR3 contains 16 residues. V lost 6 bases and J 4 bases, leaving 21 bases between the germline ends. Germline-derived CDR1 and CDR2 are MNHNY and SVGAGI (reference sequence).

The chain is built from TRBV2 and TRBJ2-3, with D tentatively TRBD1 (5 bases). CDR1 is SNHLY, CDR2 FYNNEI, per germline. V lost 3 bases and J 4 bases, leaving 5 bases between the germline ends. The CDR3 extends over 12 amino acids. The CDR3 sequence is CASSDRADTQYF. CDR3 bases: TGTGCCAGCAGTGACAGGGCAGATACGCAGTATTTT.

The chain couples TRBV5-4 to TRBJ1-2; maybe TRBD1 (5 bases). V was trimmed by 5 bases and J by 1 base, leaving 18 bases between them. The CDR3 sequence is 16 residues long. CDR1 is SGHNT and CDR2 is YYREEE in the germline V gene (reference sequence). The CDR3 nucleotides read TGTGCCAGCAGACCAATAGGCTCAGGGAGTAACTATGGCTACACCTTC. Translation: CASRPIGSGSNYGYTF.